The 3 T cell receptor beta chains reported below all come from one sample, sequenced in a study. TCRdb ran MiXCR on the RT-PCR reads and lists one entry per CDR3 protein. The table has hundreds of thousands of distinct CDR3 sequences, approximately 15% seen once. The sample comprised memory CD4+ T cells from blood. These receptors came from a female donor in good health, serving as a healthy control.

This clonotype was counted only a few times. The chain couples TRBV27 to TRBJ1-1; 11 nucleotides line up with TRBD1. This CDR3 region has 19 residues. Germline values: CDR1 MNHEY, CDR2 SMNVEV (reference sequence). The V gene end was trimmed by 5 bases and the J gene end by 1 base; junction bases not matched to a gene: 15. CDR3 DNA sequence: TGTGCCAGCAGTCCTTCACCGGGACAGGGGGTTACGGCGAACACTGAAGCTTTCTTT. It specifies CASSPSPGQGVTANTEAFF.

The chain joins TRBV5-4 to TRBJ1-2, with 7 bases identical to TRBD1. Germline values: CDR1 SGHNT, CDR2 YYREEE (reference sequence). Germline trimming cut 4 bases from V and 2 bases from J; bases unmatched to any gene: 5. This CDR3 spans 14 amino acids. The CDR3 region has the DNA TGTGCCAGCAGCGGGGACAGCTTAAACTATGGCTACACCTTC. Residues: CASSGDSLNYGYTF.

This clonotype was recorded at least ten times. The chain couples TRBV12-3 or TRBV12-4 to TRBJ2-2; TRBD2 matches at 8 bases. The CDR3 runs 16 residues. The trim removed 6 bases at V and 4 bases at J, leaving 10 bases unmatched. DNA of the CDR3: TGTGCCAGCAGGCCATCGGGGGGGCCGGGCACCGGGGAGCTGTTTTTT. This codes for CASRPSGGPGTGELFF.